The source of this TCR beta chain is a study of blood T cell repertoires in COVID-19. Study at large: Sites across the United States, Italy and Spain contributed samples from acute and convalescent COVID-19.

Trimming took off 2 bases at V and 3 bases at J, with 5 bases between the two ends. The germline CDR1 and CDR2 sequences are MNHEY and SVGEGT. The CDR3 consists of 13 residues. Produced via immunoSEQ multiplex PCR; TCRdb's table is partial and in-frame only. Of approximately 170,000 clones in the sample, nearly 90% were seen once. The chain joins TRBV6-2 or TRBV6-3 to TRBJ2-4; D is possibly TRBD2 (5 bases). Sequenced material: peripheral blood. The clonotype was recovered from a man between 18 and 35 years old who had recovered from COVID-19. CDR3 protein: CASSYRGKNIQYF. DNA for the CDR3: TGTGCCAGCAGTTACCGGGGCAAAAACATTCAGTACTTC.